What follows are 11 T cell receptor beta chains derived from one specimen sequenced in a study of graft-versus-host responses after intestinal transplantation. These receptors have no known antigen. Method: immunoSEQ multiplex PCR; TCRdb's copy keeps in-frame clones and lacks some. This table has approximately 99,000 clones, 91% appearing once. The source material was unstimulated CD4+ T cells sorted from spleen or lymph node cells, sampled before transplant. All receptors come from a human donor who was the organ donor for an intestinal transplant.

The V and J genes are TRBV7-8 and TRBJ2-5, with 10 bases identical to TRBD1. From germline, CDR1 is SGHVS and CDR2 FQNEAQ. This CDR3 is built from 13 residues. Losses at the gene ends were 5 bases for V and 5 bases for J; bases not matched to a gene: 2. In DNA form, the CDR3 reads TGTGCCAGCAGCCGGGACAGGGGTGAGACCCAGTACTTC. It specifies CASSRDRGETQYF.

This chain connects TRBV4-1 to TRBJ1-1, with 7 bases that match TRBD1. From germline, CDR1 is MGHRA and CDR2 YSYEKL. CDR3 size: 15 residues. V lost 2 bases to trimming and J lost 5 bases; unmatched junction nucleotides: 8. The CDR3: CASSQPGQLWTEAFF. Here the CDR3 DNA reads TGCGCCAGCAGCCAACCGGGACAGCTCTGGACTGAAGCTTTCTTT.

The CDR3 coding sequence is TGTGCCAGCAGCTTGACAGGGGGCAATCAGCCCCAGCATTTT. It translates to CASSLTGGNQPQHF. The V gene is TRBV5-5, the J gene TRBJ1-5; 7 bases are shared with TRBD1. CDR1 is SGHKS and CDR2 is YYEKEE in the germline V gene (reference sequence). The ends lost 1 base at V and 2 bases at J; junction bases unmatched: 0. This CDR3 region has 14 residues.

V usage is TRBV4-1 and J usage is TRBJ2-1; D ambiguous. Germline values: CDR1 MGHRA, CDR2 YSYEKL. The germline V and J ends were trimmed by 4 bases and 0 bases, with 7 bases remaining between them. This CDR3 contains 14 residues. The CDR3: CASSRLLSYNEQFF. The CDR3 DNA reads TGCGCCAGCAGCCGACTCCTCTCCTACAATGAGCAGTTCTTC.

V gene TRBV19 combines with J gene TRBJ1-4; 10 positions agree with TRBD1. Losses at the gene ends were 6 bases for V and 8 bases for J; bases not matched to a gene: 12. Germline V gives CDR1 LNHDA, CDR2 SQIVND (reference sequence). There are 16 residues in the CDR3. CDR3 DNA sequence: TGTGCCAGTAGCCCTATTGCCGGGACAGGGGACGAAAAACTGTTTTTT. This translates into CASSPIAGTGDEKLFF.

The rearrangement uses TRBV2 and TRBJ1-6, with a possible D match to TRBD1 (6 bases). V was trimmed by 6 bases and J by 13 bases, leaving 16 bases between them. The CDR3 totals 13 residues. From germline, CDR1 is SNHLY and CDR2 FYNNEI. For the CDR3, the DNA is TGTGCCAGCAGCCCAGCGCGACAGGAGCCCCTCCACTTT. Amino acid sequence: CASSPARQEPLHF.

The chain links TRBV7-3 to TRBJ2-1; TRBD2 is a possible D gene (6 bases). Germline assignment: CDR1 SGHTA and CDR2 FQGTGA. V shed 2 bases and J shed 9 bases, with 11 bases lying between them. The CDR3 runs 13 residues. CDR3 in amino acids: CASSLRGWGEQFF. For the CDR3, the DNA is TGTGCCAGCAGCTTACGGGGGTGGGGTGAGCAGTTCTTC.

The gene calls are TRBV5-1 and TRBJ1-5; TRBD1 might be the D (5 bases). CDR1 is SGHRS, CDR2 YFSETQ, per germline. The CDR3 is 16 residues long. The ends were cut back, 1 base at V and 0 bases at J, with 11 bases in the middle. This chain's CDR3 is CASSLCRAHSNQPQHF. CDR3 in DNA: TGCGCCAGCAGCTTGTGCAGGGCCCATAGCAATCAGCCCCAGCATTTT.

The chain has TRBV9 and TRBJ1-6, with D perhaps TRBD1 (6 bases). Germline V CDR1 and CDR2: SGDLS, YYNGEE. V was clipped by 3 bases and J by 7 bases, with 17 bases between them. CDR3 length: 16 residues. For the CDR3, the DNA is TGTGCCAGCAGCGCCGGGGGGGCGGACAGAAATTCACCCCTCCACTTT. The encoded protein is CASSAGGADRNSPLHF. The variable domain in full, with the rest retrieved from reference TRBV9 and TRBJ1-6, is DSGVTQTPKHLITATGQRVTLRCSPRSGDLSVYWYQQSLDQGLQFLIQYYNGEERAKGNILERFSAQQFPDLHSELNLSSLELGDSALYFCASSAGGADRNSPLHFGNGTRLTVT.

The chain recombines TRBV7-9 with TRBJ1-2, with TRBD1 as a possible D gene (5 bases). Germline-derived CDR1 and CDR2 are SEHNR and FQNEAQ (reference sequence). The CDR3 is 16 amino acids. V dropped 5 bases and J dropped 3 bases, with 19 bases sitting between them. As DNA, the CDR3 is TGTGCCAGCAGCCCATACGGGGGAGGCTCCTACTATGGCTACACCTTC. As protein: CASSPYGGGSYYGYTF.

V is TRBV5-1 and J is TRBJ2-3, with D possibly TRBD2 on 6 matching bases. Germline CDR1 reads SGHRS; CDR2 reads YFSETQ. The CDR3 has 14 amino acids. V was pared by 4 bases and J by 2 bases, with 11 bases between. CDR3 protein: CASSRGTLTDTQYF. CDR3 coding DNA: TGCGCCAGCAGCCGCGGGACTCTCACAGATACGCAGTATTTT.